These 17 T cell receptor beta chains came from one sample sequenced in a study of shared clonotypes between healthy human individuals (dated by TCRdb to the early 2020s). The library was generated by the immunoSEQ multiplex PCR assay. In TCRdb, the immuneACCESS table is reduced to in-frame sequences with V and J assigned. These tables do not hold every clone; where another copy was compared, an unresolved V gene accounts for under half, and the others remain unexplained. This sample comprises some 2,500,000 clones, 93% of them detected only once. The biggest ten clones account for about 0.34% of the sample. Sequenced sample: naive CD4+ T cells from PBMCs. The cell subset or site label for this specimen denotes: CD45RA+ positively selected. Receptors were obtained from a man between 18 and 29 years old in good health. Some clones in this sample may be carry-over from other donors' samples.

The genes are TRBV18 and TRBJ1-4; TRBD1 might be the D (6 bases). Germline CDR1 is KGHSH and CDR2 is LQKENI. The CDR3 is made up of 14 amino acids. Trimming removed 6 bases at V and 4 bases at J, with 12 bases between. The CDR3 region is CASSPGHLNEKLFF. CDR3 coding DNA: TGTGCCAGCTCGCCGGGACACCTTAATGAAAAACTGTTTTTT. The full variable domain, completed using reference TRBV18 and TRBJ1-4, is NAGVMQNPRHLVRRRGQEARLRCSPMKGHSHVYWYRQLPEEGLKFMVYLQKENIIDESGMPKERFSAEFPKEGPSILRIQQVVRGDSAAYFCASSPGHLNEKLFFGSGTQLSVL.

This clone was seen a handful of times. Other DNA sequences in the same sample also yield this CDR3. The chain combines TRBV7-2 with TRBJ1-1, with TRBD1 matching 7 bases. The V gene end was trimmed by 5 bases and the J gene end by 4 bases; junction bases not matched to a gene: 10. Germline V gives CDR1 SGHTA, CDR2 FQGNSA. The CDR3 has 15 amino acids. CDR3 region: CASSPRQGRSTEAFF. The CDR3 bases are TGTGCCAGCAGCCCTCGACAGGGTCGGAGCACTGAAGCTTTCTTT.

The chain employs TRBV28 and TRBJ2-7; TRBD2 agrees at 13 bases. The length of the CDR3 is 15 residues. Germline CDR1 and CDR2: MDHEN and SYDVKM. The ends lost 7 bases at V and 2 bases at J; junction bases unmatched: 5. The CDR3 reads CASNPTSGRAYEQYF. CDR3 DNA sequence: TGTGCCAGCAACCCCACTAGCGGGAGGGCCTACGAGCAGTACTTC.

V usage is TRBV9 and J usage is TRBJ2-5; TRBD2 matches at 8 bases. The CDR3 has 13 residues. CDR1 is SGDLS, CDR2 YYNGEE, per germline. The V segment lost 4 bases and the J segment 7 bases; nucleotides outside the gene matches: 6. CDR3 residues: CASSPRGGSTQYF. For the CDR3, the DNA is TGTGCCAGCAGCCCTCGGGGGGGGTCGACCCAGTACTTC.

The chain carries TRBV28 and TRBJ1-4, with unresolved D. Trimming removed 7 bases at V and 8 bases at J, with 11 bases between. Germline lookup yields CDR1 MDHEN and CDR2 SYDVKM. This CDR3 has 12 residues. CDR3 region: CASTKTMEKLFF. CDR3 in DNA: TGTGCCAGCACCAAAACTATGGAAAAACTGTTTTTT.

The chain couples TRBV29-1 to TRBJ2-5; 9 bases match TRBD1. The assigned J gene may be wrong: the sequence end matches TRBJ2-7 better. This CDR3 has 15 amino acids. Looked up from germline, CDR1 is SQVTM and CDR2 is ANQGSEA. The CDR3 DNA reads as TGCAGCGTTAGGGCCGGGACAGGGAGCTCCTACGAGCAGTACTTC. Its translation: CSVRAGTGSSYEQYF.

This rearrangement joins TRBV2 to TRBJ1-5; D uncertain. Trimming removed 4 bases from V and 1 base from J, with 23 bases in between. The germline CDR1 and CDR2 sequences are SNHLY and FYNNEI. This CDR3 contains 19 residues. This CDR3 is CASSGPPPRDSGSNQPQHF. CDR3 coding DNA: TGTGCCAGCAGTGGGCCGCCCCCCCGGGATTCAGGAAGCAATCAGCCCCAGCATTTT. The entire variable domain, with the rest obtained from reference TRBV2 and TRBJ1-5, is as follows: EPEVTQTPSHQVTQMGQEVILRCVPISNHLYFYWYRQILGQKVEFLVSFYNNEISEKSEIFDDQFSVERPDGSNFTLKIRSTKLEDSAMYFCASSGPPPRDSGSNQPQHFGDGTRLSIL.

The V gene is TRBV6-5, the J gene TRBJ2-5; the match to TRBD2 covers 10 bases. The germline V gene encodes CDR1 MNHEY and CDR2 SVGAGI. J was trimmed by 1 base and V by 9 bases; bases with no gene match: 5. CDR3 size: 14 residues. In DNA, the CDR3 is TGTGCCAGTAGACTAGCGGGTCTCCAAGAGACCCAGTACTTC. Its protein is CASRLAGLQETQYF.

A word on this clone: The sample contains more than one DNA sequence encoding this CDR3. The V and J genes are TRBV7-2 and TRBJ2-5, with D perhaps matching TRBD1 (5 bases). Trimming left V 3 bases short and J 2 bases short, with 10 bases between. The CDR3 has 14 amino acids. Germline V CDR1 and CDR2: SGHTA, FQGNSA. The CDR3 coding sequence is TGTGCCAGCAGCTTGAGAAGGGGACAAGAGACCCAGTACTTC. Protein product: CASSLRRGQETQYF. Supplemented by reference TRBV7-2 and TRBJ2-5, the full variable domain reads GAGVSQSPSNKVTEKGKDVELRCDPISGHTALYWYRQSLGQGLEFLIYFQGNSAPDKSGLPSDRFSAERTGGSVSTLTIQRTQQEDSAVYLCASSLRRGQETQYFGPGTRLLVL.

This clone has a handful of counts. This chain connects TRBV5-4 to TRBJ1-1; TRBD1 is a possible D gene (5 bases). Trimming stripped 4 bases from V and 1 base from J, with 14 bases between. Per germline, CDR1 SGHNT and CDR2 YYREEE (reference sequence). The CDR3 spans 15 residues. This chain's CDR3 is CASSPPGRGNTEAFF. In DNA form, the CDR3 reads TGTGCCAGCAGCCCCCCGGGGAGGGGGAACACTGAAGCTTTCTTT. The full variable domain, completed using reference TRBV5-4 and TRBJ1-1, is ETGVTQSPTHLIKTRGQQVTLRCSSQSGHNTVSWYQQALGQGPQFIFQYYREEENGRGNFPPRFSGLQFPNYSSELNVNALELDDSALYLCASSPPGRGNTEAFFGQGTRLTVV.

The chain recombines TRBV19 with TRBJ1-5, with a possible D match to TRBD1 (5 bases). The CDR3 totals 13 residues. CDR1 is LNHDA, CDR2 SQIVND, per germline (reference sequence). The CDR3 region is CGAGVNGNQPQHF. In DNA form, the CDR3 reads TGTGGCGCGGGGGTTAACGGCAATCAGCCCCAGCATTTT. Variable domain in full (rest from reference TRBV19 and TRBJ1-5): DGGITQSPKYLFRKEGQNVTLSCEQNLNHDAMYWYRQDPGQGLRLIYYSQIVNDFQKGDIAEGYSVSREKKESFPLTVTSAQKNPTAFYLCGAGVNGNQPQHFGDGTRLSIL.

The J gene is TRBJ2-2, the V gene TRBV7-8; 10 nucleotides match TRBD1. The CDR3 spans 15 residues. J lost 4 bases, V lost 5 bases, and 4 bases had no gene match. In germline, CDR1 is SGHVS, CDR2 FQNEAQ. The CDR3 DNA sequence: TGTGCCAGCAGCCCCTGGACAGGGGGCACCGGGGAGCTGTTTTTT. Amino acids: CASSPWTGGTGELFF.

This CDR3 is CASSLQGVNNEQFF. DNA of the CDR3: TGCGCCAGCAGCTTGCAGGGAGTAAATAATGAGCAGTTCTTC. The chain has TRBV5-1 and TRBJ2-1; tentatively, D is TRBD1 or TRBD2 (5 bases each). The CDR3 spans 14 residues. CDR1 and CDR2 from the germline V gene are SGHRS and YFSETQ. V was shortened by 1 base and J by 7 bases, with 12 bases between the two germline ends.

This chain links TRBV14 with TRBJ2-5; D call uncertain. Between the trimmed V and J ends, which lost 4 bases and 2 bases, there was a span of 5 bases. The CDR3 spans 12 residues. Germline CDR1 and CDR2: SGHDN and FVKESK. CDR3 nucleotide sequence: TGTGCCAGCAGCCCGACTCAAGAGACCCAGTACTTC. The encoded protein is CASSPTQETQYF.

The chain is built from TRBV5-1 and TRBJ1-6, with D tentatively TRBD1 (6 bases). The germline V and J ends were trimmed by 7 bases and 6 bases, with 14 bases remaining between them. This CDR3 has 14 amino acids. Germline V lookup: CDR1 SGHRS, CDR2 YFSETQ. The CDR3 DNA follows: TGCGCCAGCCAGTCACAGGGATTTAATTCACCCCTCCACTTT. The encoded protein is CASQSQGFNSPLHF.

The chain carries TRBV11-2 and TRBJ1-1; D unresolved. The V end lost 7 bases, the J end lost 1 base, and 10 bases lay between the germline ends. The CDR3 loop spans 13 amino acids. CDR1 and CDR2 from the germline V gene are SGHAT and FQNNGV. The CDR3 nucleotides are TGTGCCAGCAACGTGGGCGCGAACACTGAAGCTTTCTTT. Amino acid sequence: CASNVGANTEAFF.

The rearrangement joins TRBV5-4 to TRBJ2-7; tentatively, D is TRBD2 (6 bases). This CDR3 has 13 residues. From germline, CDR1 is SGHNT and CDR2 YYREEE (reference sequence). The germline V and J ends were trimmed by 4 bases and 3 bases, with 11 bases remaining between them. The CDR3 region is CASSGGTNYEQYF. CDR3 nucleotides: TGTGCCAGCAGCGGCGGGACCAACTACGAGCAGTACTTC.